A selection of T cell receptor beta chains follows, all from one sample in a study of response to subunit inactivated influenza vaccine. TCRdb ran MiXCR on the RT-PCR reads and lists one entry per CDR3 protein. The data show some 480,000 distinct CDR3 sequences, about 10% seen once. Sequenced material: PBMCs from blood, taken more than 35 days after vaccination. These receptors came from a man aged 50-60 years who received an inactivated influenza vaccine. CDR3s include the opening cysteine and the closing phenylalanine or tryptophan. A D gene is named only where the DNA matches it firmly. Rows may omit the clone size; those that give it use once, few, many or a size class.

TRBV3-1	few	TRBJ2-1	NA	TGTGCCAGCAGCCAAGTTGGTAAATCGAATGAGCAGTTCTTC	CASSQVGKSNEQFF
TRBV27	few	TRBJ2-3	TRBD2	TGTGCCAGCAGTTCCTCTAGCGGGGTCACAGATACGCAGTATTTT	CASSSSSGVTDTQYF
TRBV4-2	few	TRBJ2-1	TRBD2	TGTGCCAGCAGCCAATGGGGACTAGCGGGAGTTGATGAGCAGTTCTTC	CASSQWGLAGVDEQFF
TRBV9	NA	TRBJ2-2	NA	TGTGCCATCAGCGTAGAGCAAGCTGCGAACACCGGGGAGCTGTTTTTT	CAISVEQAANTGELFF
TRBV18	few	TRBJ2-1	TRBD1	TGTGCCAGCTCAGGAGGACAGGGGGCTGCGTATGAGCAGTTCTTC	CASSGGQGAAYEQFF
TRBV20-1	NA	TRBJ2-3	TRBD1	TGCAGTGCTAGCGGGACAGGGCTCACAGATACGCAGTATTTT	CSASGTGLTDTQYF
TRBV10-3	NA	TRBJ2-1	TRBD1	TGTGCCATCACTATGGGACAGCACGGGAATGAGCAGTTCTTC	CAITMGQHGNEQFF
TRBV3-1	many	TRBJ2-1	NA	TGTGCCAGCAGCCAAGATCTCGGACTCTCGTACAATGAGCAGTTCTTC	CASSQDLGLSYNEQFF
TRBV12-3/TRBV12-4	NA	TRBJ2-7	TRBD2	TGTGCCAGCAGTCCCCGGACTAGCGGGGGCCACGAGCAGTACTTC	CASSPRTSGGHEQYF
TRBV11-1	few	TRBJ2-3	TRBD2	TGTGCCAGCAGCTTCCTATCGGGGGGGACTACTAGCACAGATACGCAGTATTTT	CASSFLSGGTTSTDTQYF
TRBV2	NA	TRBJ1-4	NA	TGTGCCAGCAGTGACCTTAAAAGGGAACCCGCTGAAAAACTGTTTTTT	CASSDLKREPAEKLFF
TRBV7-2	NA	TRBJ1-2	NA	TGTGCCAGCAGCCCAGACATCGGTGGCTACACCTTC	CASSPDIGGYTF
TRBV7-9	NA	TRBJ2-3	NA	TGTGCCAGCATTCGAGTTGGTGGGGCTTCAAGCACAGATACGCAGTATTTT	CASIRVGGASSTDTQYF
TRBV20-1	NA	TRBJ2-7	NA	TGCAGTGCTAGATCCCGACCCTTCTACGAGCAGTACTTC	CSARSRPFYEQYF
TRBV11-3	few	TRBJ2-3	TRBD2	TGTGCCAGCAGCAATCGACTAGCAGCAGATACGCAGTATTTT	CASSNRLAADTQYF
TRBV7-9	many	TRBJ2-2	NA	TGTGCCAGCAGCTTAGCACCCGGGGCCGGGGAGCTGTTTTTT	CASSLAPGAGELFF
TRBV20-1	few	TRBJ2-5	TRBD1	TGCAGTGCTAATGGACAGGGGGCTCAAGAGACCCAGTACTTC	CSANGQGAQETQYF
TRBV5-1	many	TRBJ2-7	NA	TGCGCCAGCAGCTCCGCCCCCACCTACGAGCAGTACTTC	CASSSAPTYEQYF
TRBV10-3	NA	TRBJ1-3	TRBD1	TGTGCCATCAGGGCCGGGACAGAGGGAAACACCATATATTTT	CAIRAGTEGNTIYF
TRBV20-1	many	TRBJ1-6	TRBD1	TGCAGTGCACGGACAGGGGGGTCCTATAATTCACCCCTCCACTTT	CSARTGGSYNSPLHF
TRBV20-1	many	TRBJ1-4	NA	TGCAGTGCTAGTGGGGCAGCAACTAATGAAAAACTGTTTTTT	CSASGAATNEKLFF
TRBV6-2/TRBV6-3	few	TRBJ2-7	NA	TGTGCCAGCAGTTACAATAGAGGGGACGTGCAGTACTTC	CASSYNRGDVQYF
TRBV29-1	NA	TRBJ1-5	NA	TGCAGCGTTGCAGGGGCGGACAATCAGCCCCAGCATTTT	CSVAGADNQPQHF
TRBV30	few	TRBJ2-2	NA	TGTGCCTGGAGCCTCGGAGTATCCGGGGAGCTGTTTTTT	CAWSLGVSGELFF
TRBV7-2	NA	TRBJ2-5	TRBD2	TGTGCCAGCAGCTTTCCAGCGGGGGGGCCAGAGACCCAGTACTTC	CASSFPAGGPETQYF